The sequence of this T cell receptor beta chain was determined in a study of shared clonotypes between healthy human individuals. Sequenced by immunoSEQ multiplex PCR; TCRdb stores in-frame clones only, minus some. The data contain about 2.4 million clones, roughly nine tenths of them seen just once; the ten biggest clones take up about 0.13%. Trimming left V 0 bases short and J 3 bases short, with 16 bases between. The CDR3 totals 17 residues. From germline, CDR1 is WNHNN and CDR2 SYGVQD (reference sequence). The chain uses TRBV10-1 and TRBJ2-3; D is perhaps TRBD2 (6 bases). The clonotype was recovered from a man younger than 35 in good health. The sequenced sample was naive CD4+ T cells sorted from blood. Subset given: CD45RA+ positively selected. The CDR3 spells CASSESTGAGRTDTQYF. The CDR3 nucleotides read TGCGCCAGCAGTGAGTCGACTGGGGCGGGAAGGACAGATACGCAGTATTTT.